The next 30 T cell receptor beta chains were all read from a single sample in a study of cytomegalovirus exposure and HLA in healthy donors. Researchers ran the PCR with 60 Vbeta and 13 Jbeta primers. TCRdb keeps only in-frame clones here, not all; method: immunoSEQ multiplex PCR. This sample carries roughly 120,000 clones, under 85% of them seen once, and the ten largest clones take roughly 12%. The sample consisted of PBMCs. All receptors come from a woman between 40 and 55 years old in good health and CMV-seropositive.

In its sample, this clone was seen a few times. The chain joins TRBV12-5 to TRBJ2-3, with 12 bases identical to TRBD2. CDR1 is LGHNT, CDR2 FRNRAP, per germline. The length of the CDR3 is 16 residues. Losses at the gene ends were 5 bases for V and 5 bases for J; bases not matched to a gene: 8. CDR3 DNA: TGTGCTAGTGGTCCTAGCGGGAGGGTCCGGGGAGATACGCAGTATTTT. Encoded protein: CASGPSGRVRGDTQYF.

The chain combines TRBV5-4 with TRBJ2-7; unclear D gene. The V and J ends lost 3 bases and 6 bases respectively, with 10 bases between them. Germline loops: CDR1 SGHNT, CDR2 YYREEE (reference sequence). The CDR3 sequence is 12 residues long. The DNA of the CDR3 is TGTGCCAGCAGCTCCCTGAGAGGCGAGCAGTACTTC. Translating gives CASSSLRGEQYF.

The CDR3 bases are TGTGCCAGCAGTCCCCAATGGAGGGTCAATTCACCCCTCCACTTT. Protein product: CASSPQWRVNSPLHF. The V gene is TRBV28, the J gene TRBJ1-6; D is unresolved. Germline CDR1 is MDHEN and CDR2 is SYDVKM. This CDR3 has 15 amino acids. V shed 5 bases and J shed 7 bases, with 15 bases lying between them.

The chain has TRBV12-5 and TRBJ1-1, with a tentative D call TRBD1 (5 bases). Germline loops: CDR1 LGHNT, CDR2 FRNRAP. There are 12 residues in the CDR3. V shed 1 base and J shed 7 bases, with 7 bases lying between them. The CDR3 bases are TGTGCTAGTGGTTTGGCCCAGGGTGAAGCTTTCTTT. Protein product: CASGLAQGEAFF.

J is TRBJ2-6 and V is TRBV21-1; the D segment call TRBD2 is taken from the table without a DNA check. TRBV21-1 is a pseudogene. CDR3 length equals 15 residues. The chain's CDR3 is CASTLLLPGANVLTF. DNA of the CDR3: TGTGCCAGCACCCTCCTACTTCCTGGGGCCAACGTCCTGACTTTC.

The gene calls are TRBV30 and TRBJ1-6; 8 nucleotides align to TRBD1. Losses at the gene ends were 1 base for V and 9 bases for J; bases not matched to a gene: 5. Per the germline V gene, CDR1 is GTSNPN and CDR2 is SVGIG (reference sequence). This CDR3 has 14 amino acids. The CDR3 region is CAWSEGQDGSPLHF. In DNA form, the CDR3 reads TGTGCCTGGAGTGAGGGACAGGATGGTTCACCCCTCCACTTT.

The chain recombines TRBV29-1 with TRBJ2-1, with 7 bases fitting TRBD2. The length of the CDR3 is 13 residues. With 8 bases clipped from V and 3 bases from J, the junction kept 7 bases outside the gene matches. Germline V lookup: CDR1 SQVTM, CDR2 ANQGSEA. The CDR3 loop is CSLSGVDYNEQFF. DNA for the CDR3: TGCAGCTTAAGCGGGGTAGACTACAATGAGCAGTTCTTC.

The rearrangement links TRBV6-5 to TRBJ1-2; TRBD1 aligns across 9 bases. The CDR3 has 14 amino acids. J lost 7 bases, V lost 5 bases, and 8 bases had no gene match. The germline CDR1 and CDR2 sequences are MNHEY and SVGAGI. CDR3 coding DNA: TGTGCCAGCAGTAGGGGACAGGGCGTTAGTGGCTACACCTTC. Translation gives CASSRGQGVSGYTF.

V is TRBV13 and J is TRBJ2-4; D possibly corresponds to TRBD1 (6 bases). In germline, CDR1 is PRHDT, CDR2 FYEKMQ (reference sequence). The CDR3 is 14 amino acids. V was shortened by 6 bases and J by 4 bases, with 13 bases between the two germline ends. The CDR3 nucleotides read TGTGCCAGCAGTCGTGGGGGCGGAAAAAACATTCAGTACTTC. Protein product: CASSRGGGKNIQYF.

This chain links TRBV9 with TRBJ2-1; 8 bases line up with TRBD2. This CDR3 comprises 13 residues. Germline V gene sequence: CDR1 SGDLS, CDR2 YYNGEE. J gave up 7 bases and V 2 bases, and 2 bases lay outside the gene matches. The CDR3, as DNA: TGTGCCAGCAGCGTTCGGGGGGGGAATGAGCAGTTCTTC. Its protein is CASSVRGGNEQFF.

In DNA form, the CDR3 reads TGTGCCAGCAGTTTATTTGTGGGACAGGGCTTCAATGAGCAGTTCTTC. It translates to CASSLFVGQGFNEQFF. This chain joins TRBV27 and TRBJ2-1; 9 bases match TRBD1. V was pared by 1 base and J by 6 bases, with 7 bases of the junction left unmatched. CDR1 and CDR2 (germline): MNHEY, SMNVEV (reference sequence). The CDR3 contains 16 residues.

The rearrangement uses TRBV4-2 and TRBJ2-1, with 7 bases identical to TRBD2. After removal of 1 base from V and 2 bases from J, the junction contained 2 bases not matched to a gene. Germline CDR1 reads LGHNA; CDR2 reads YNFKEQ. The CDR3 length is 15 residues. CDR3 in DNA: TGTGCCAGCAGCCAAGGCGGGAGCCCCTACAATGAGCAGTTCTTC. As protein: CASSQGGSPYNEQFF.

The V and J genes are TRBV6-5 and TRBJ2-7; possibly TRBD2 for D (7 bases). Germline CDR1 reads MNHEY; CDR2 reads SVGAGI. The CDR3 contains 14 residues. Trimming left V 5 bases short and J 6 bases short, with 17 bases between. CDR3 residues: CASSPSRGGGEQYF. As DNA, the CDR3 is TGTGCCAGCAGTCCATCGAGGGGAGGGGGCGAGCAGTACTTC.

The CDR3 region has the DNA TGCGCCAGCAGCCAAGCCGCCAGCGGGACCTACGAGCAGTACTTC. Translation gives CASSQAASGTYEQYF. V gene TRBV4-1 combines with J gene TRBJ2-7, with TRBD2 identical over 7 bases. The trim removed 1 base at V and 2 bases at J, leaving 5 bases unmatched. Per the germline V gene, CDR1 is MGHRA and CDR2 is YSYEKL. This CDR3 is built from 15 residues.

V and J are TRBV6-6 and TRBJ2-5, with TRBD2 matching over 13 bases. The length of the CDR3 is 16 residues. V trimming: 6 bases; J trimming: 5 bases; junction bases outside the gene matches: 9. Germline V gene data show CDR1 as MNHNY and CDR2 as SVGAGI (reference sequence). Written as DNA, the CDR3 is TGTGCCAGCAGCCTACGGACTAGCGGGAGTGCGGAGACCCAGTACTTC. It is translated as CASSLRTSGSAETQYF.

The chain carries TRBV7-8 and TRBJ2-3; D not certain. V was shortened by 5 bases and J by 1 base, with 10 bases between the two germline ends. This CDR3 contains 14 residues. Germline V CDR1 and CDR2: SGHVS, FQNEAQ. The CDR3, as DNA: TGTGCCAGCAGCGCCCTCCGGGGCACAGATACGCAGTATTTT. Amino acids: CASSALRGTDTQYF.

The chain employs TRBV11-2 and TRBJ2-3; possibly TRBD2 for D (6 bases). CDR1 and CDR2 (germline): SGHAT, FQNNGV. With 1 base removed from V and 10 bases from J, the gap between germline ends came to 12 bases. This CDR3 is built from 13 residues. This chain's CDR3 is CASSLALRRAQYF. The CDR3 coding sequence is TGTGCCAGCAGCTTAGCACTACGGAGGGCGCAGTATTTT. Complete variable domain (other parts from reference TRBV11-2 and TRBJ2-3): EAGVAQSPRYKIIEKRQSVAFWCNPISGHATLYWYQQILGQGPKLLIQFQNNGVVDDSQLPKDRFSAERLKGVDSTLKIQPAKLEDSAVYLCASSLALRRAQYFGPGTRLTVL.

The V gene is TRBV5-1, the J gene TRBJ2-1, with D unclear. The CDR3 runs 14 residues. Trimming took off 4 bases at V and 6 bases at J, with 14 bases between the two ends. Looked up from germline, CDR1 is SGHRS and CDR2 is YFSETQ. DNA of the CDR3: TGCGCCAGCAGCCCCGCCACGGAGAGCAATGAGCAGTTCTTC. Protein product: CASSPATESNEQFF.

The chain carries TRBV29-1 and TRBJ1-1, with 9 bases aligning to TRBD1. Germline trimming cut 7 bases from V and 4 bases from J; bases unmatched to any gene: 4. This CDR3 is 12 amino acids long. Germline CDR1 SQVTM, CDR2 ANQGSEA. The CDR3 DNA sequence: TGCAGCGGGGGGACAGGGCCCACTGAAGCTTTCTTT. This encodes CSGGTGPTEAFF.

The chain is built from TRBV9 and TRBJ1-3, with 7 bases aligning to TRBD1. The CDR3 loop spans 14 amino acids. The V gene's germline CDR1 is SGDLS and CDR2 YYNGEE. V was pared by 6 bases and J by 2 bases, with 5 bases of the junction left unmatched. The CDR3 here is CASNLQGTGNTIYF. The CDR3 DNA follows: TGTGCCAGCAACCTACAGGGGACTGGAAACACCATATATTTT.

The sample holds one count of this clone. The rearrangement links TRBV6-1 to TRBJ2-5, with 11 bases lining up with TRBD2. The germline gives CDR1 MNHNS, CDR2 SASEGT. Trimming took 3 bases from V and 6 from J; bases not matched to a gene: 12. The CDR3 totals 17 residues. CDR3 coding DNA: TGTGCCAGCAGTGACAGTTGGGTACTAGCGGGAGTAAAGACCCAGTACTTC. Translating it yields CASSDSWVLAGVKTQYF.

This clone appeared a single time. The rearrangement joins TRBV19 to TRBJ2-2; possibly TRBD2 for D (6 bases). V gave up 5 bases and J gave up 1 base, with 8 bases separating them. Per the germline V gene, CDR1 is LNHDA and CDR2 is SQIVND (reference sequence). CDR3 length equals 14 residues. CDR3 residues: CASSPRENTGELFF. Here the CDR3 DNA reads TGTGCCAGTAGTCCGCGGGAGAACACCGGGGAGCTGTTTTTT.

This chain links TRBV2 with TRBJ1-2; 7 positions match TRBD1. Germline CDR1 reads SNHLY; CDR2 reads FYNNEI. The CDR3 sequence is 14 residues long. Trimming at V came to 7 bases and at J to 4 bases, leaving 9 bases not matched to a gene. The chain's CDR3 is CASNERGGGYGYTF. The CDR3 region has the DNA TGTGCCAGCAACGAAAGAGGGGGCGGCTATGGCTACACCTTC.

The chain employs TRBV19 and TRBJ1-5; TRBD1 matches 9 bases. Per the germline V gene, CDR1 is LNHDA and CDR2 is SQIVND (reference sequence). With 5 bases clipped from V and 4 bases from J, the junction kept 9 bases outside the gene matches. CDR3 length equals 16 residues. Here the CDR3 DNA reads TGTGCCAGTAGTTCGGGGGCCGGGACAGGGAATCAGCCCCAGCATTTT. This translates into CASSSGAGTGNQPQHF.

This clone was counted between two and nine times. The chain uses TRBV6-7 and TRBJ2-3, with D perhaps matching TRBD2 (6 bases). TRBV6-7 carries the ORF label, with uncertain function. V gave up 7 bases and J gave up 2 bases, with 16 bases separating them. The CDR3 extends over 15 amino acids. CDR3 loop: CASNGREDPTDTQYF. For the CDR3, the DNA is TGTGCCAGCAATGGAAGGGAGGACCCCACAGATACGCAGTATTTT.

The V and J genes are TRBV5-8 and TRBJ2-5; tentatively, D is TRBD2 (5 bases). Trimming took off 4 bases at V and 1 base at J, with 20 bases between the two ends. This CDR3 comprises 17 residues. CDR1 is SGHTS, CDR2 YDEGEE, per germline. The CDR3 sequence is CASSMGWSSGIQETQYF. CDR3 coding DNA: TGTGCCAGCAGCATGGGATGGTCATCCGGGATCCAAGAGACCCAGTACTTC.

This clone was detected only a few times. The CDR3 loop is CASSFGQGSTTQYF. In nucleotides, the CDR3 is TGTGCCAGCAGCTTCGGACAGGGGAGTACTACGCAGTATTTT. The J gene is TRBJ2-3, the V gene TRBV6-6, with 9 bases identical to TRBD1. The CDR3 totals 14 residues. CDR1 and CDR2 from the germline V gene are MNHNY and SVGAGI (reference sequence). V shed 6 bases, J shed 8 bases, and the junction held 9 bases outside the gene matches.

The chain links TRBV6-1 to TRBJ2-1; maybe TRBD2 (5 bases). Germline V lookup: CDR1 MNHNS, CDR2 SASEGT. This CDR3 comprises 14 residues. Trimming pared 4 bases from V and 10 bases from J, leaving 17 bases between. The CDR3 spells CASSGPGLGREQFF. The CDR3 DNA follows: TGTGCCAGCAGTGGACCCGGACTGGGCAGGGAGCAGTTCTTC.

The chain joins TRBV27 to TRBJ1-1; D is perhaps TRBD1 (5 bases). This CDR3 region has 14 residues. CDR1 is MNHEY and CDR2 is SMNVEV in the germline V gene (reference sequence). V lost 4 bases, J lost 5 bases, and 14 bases lay in between. CDR3 sequence (DNA): TGTGCCAGCAGTTCCCCTATCAAGGGGACTGAAGCTTTCTTT. It encodes CASSSPIKGTEAFF.

The genes are TRBV5-6 and TRBJ2-7; a possible D gene is TRBD2 (5 bases). The CDR3 extends over 15 amino acids. The V and J ends lost 0 bases and 2 bases respectively, with 12 bases between them. The germline gives CDR1 SGHDT, CDR2 YYEEEE. The CDR3, as DNA: TGTGCCAGCAGCTTGGTAGTAGCGAATACCTACGAGCAGTACTTC. It is translated as CASSLVVANTYEQYF. The complete variable domain, with remaining parts taken from reference TRBV5-6 and TRBJ2-7, reads DAGVTQSPTHLIKTRGQQVTLRCSPKSGHDTVSWYQQALGQGPQFIFQYYEEEERQRGNFPDRFSGHQFPNYSSELNVNALLLGDSALYLCASSLVVANTYEQYFGPGTRLTVT.